This TCR beta chain originates from a study of early T cells in non-severe SARS-CoV-2 infection. One entry per CDR3 protein results from TCRdb running MiXCR on the 5' RACE reads. The sample has tens of thousands of distinct CDR3 sequences, around 5.7% seen once; the top ten hold 4.5% to 6%. V gave up 6 bases and J gave up 6 bases, with 9 bases separating them. Per the germline V gene, CDR1 is ENHRY and CDR2 is SYGVKD. The CDR3 has 13 amino acids. Sample: whole blood. This chain connects TRBV10-3 to TRBJ2-6; D unresolved. This TCR derives from an adult who was a healthcare worker with PCR-confirmed SARS-CoV-2 infection or an uninfected control (not recorded which). CDR3 loop: CAISAGEANVLTF. The CDR3 DNA sequence: TGTGCCATCAGCGCTGGGGAGGCCAACGTCCTGACTTTC.